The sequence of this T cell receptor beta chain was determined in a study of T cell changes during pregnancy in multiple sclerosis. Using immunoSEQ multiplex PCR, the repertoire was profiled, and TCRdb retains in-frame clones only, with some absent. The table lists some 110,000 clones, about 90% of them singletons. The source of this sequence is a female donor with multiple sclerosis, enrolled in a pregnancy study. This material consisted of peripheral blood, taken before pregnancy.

CDR3 sequence: CASSSGLAGGYPHNEQFF. The CDR3 DNA reads TGCGCCAGCAGCTCGGGACTAGCGGGGGGCTATCCCCACAATGAGCAGTTCTTC. V and J are TRBV5-1 and TRBJ2-1; 15 bases fit TRBD2. The CDR3 consists of 18 residues. The V segment lost 3 bases and the J segment 5 bases; nucleotides outside the gene matches: 9. Germline CDR1 SGHRS, CDR2 YFSETQ. The complete variable domain, with remaining parts taken from reference TRBV5-1 and TRBJ2-1, reads KAGVTQTPRYLIKTRGQQVTLSCSPISGHRSVSWYQQTPGQGLQFLFEYFSETQRNKGNFPGRFSGRQFSNSRSEMNVSTLELGDSALYLCASSSGLAGGYPHNEQFFGPGTRLTVL.